A single sample gave rise to the 21 T cell receptor beta chains below, sequenced in a study of naive and memory T cell subsets. The beta constant-region primer was an equimolar mix of two oligonucleotides covering TRBC1 and TRBC2. MiXCR was run by TCRdb on the UMI-ligation and nested PCR reads, yielding one entry per CDR3 protein. This sample has approximately 82,000 distinct CDR3 sequences, with roughly 7% found just once. Material for sequencing was central memory CD4+ T cells from blood. Every receptor here comes from a human donor in good health.

This clonotype has a handful of counts. This rearrangement joins TRBV20-1 to TRBJ1-5, with D possibly TRBD1 on 6 matching bases. Germline CDR1 DFQATT, CDR2 SNEGSKA (reference sequence). Trimming cost V 1 base and J 5 bases, with 12 bases left between them. The CDR3 contains 14 residues. The CDR3 DNA follows: TGCAGTGCTAGAGCAGGGGAGCGGGATCAGCCCCAGCATTTT. It translates to CSARAGERDQPQHF.

This clonotype was detected ten times or more. This rearrangement joins TRBV20-1 to TRBJ1-5; D call uncertain. CDR1 and CDR2 from the germline V gene are DFQATT and SNEGSKA (reference sequence). The CDR3 sequence is 12 residues long. The ends were cut back, 2 bases at V and 11 bases at J, with 13 bases in the middle. Here the CDR3 DNA reads TGCAGTGCTAGAAACGGCCCGTCGGCCCAGCATTTT. It codes for CSARNGPSAQHF.

There are many counts of this clonotype. The CDR3 spells CASSPRIAGGTDTQYF. In nucleotides, the CDR3 is TGTGCCAGCAGCCCGCGCATAGCGGGGGGAACAGATACGCAGTATTTT. The V call is TRBV9, the J call TRBJ2-3; 10 nucleotides match TRBD2. The CDR3 covers 16 residues. V dropped 4 bases and J dropped 3; count of bases not matched to a gene: 8. The V gene's germline CDR1 is SGDLS and CDR2 YYNGEE.

This clonotype was observed at least ten times. The chain employs TRBV7-8 and TRBJ1-6; D gene uncertain. Trimming took off 3 bases at V and 6 bases at J, with 21 bases between the two ends. CDR1 and CDR2 (germline): SGHVS, FQNEAQ. The CDR3 contains 18 residues. CDR3 in DNA: TGTGCCAGCAGCTTGCAGGAACAGACCTACTTACTTAATTCACCCCTCCACTTT. The encoded protein is CASSLQEQTYLLNSPLHF.

There are a few counts of this clonotype. The CDR3, as DNA: TGTGCCAGCAACAGGGTAAATCAGCCCCAGCATTTT. Its translation: CASNRVNQPQHF. The chain has TRBV28 and TRBJ1-5, with D perhaps TRBD1 (6 bases). Germline V gene lookup returns CDR1 MDHEN and CDR2 SYDVKM. The CDR3 runs 12 residues. Between the trimmed V and J ends, which lost 7 bases and 4 bases, there was a span of 8 bases.

This clonotype has only one observation. The CDR3 DNA sequence: TGCAGCGTCTTACAGGGCCCGGAGACCCAGTACTTC. As protein: CSVLQGPETQYF. The J gene is TRBJ2-5, the V gene TRBV29-1, with D possibly matching TRBD1 (6 bases). In germline, CDR1 is SQVTM, CDR2 ANQGSEA. The CDR3 covers 12 residues. V dropped 6 bases and J dropped 5 bases, with 13 bases sitting between them.

This sequence joins TRBV7-9 and TRBJ1-4; unclear D gene. The V end lost 3 bases, the J end lost 7 bases, and 6 bases lay between the germline ends. This CDR3 has 12 residues. The V gene's germline CDR1 is SEHNR and CDR2 FQNEAQ (reference sequence). The DNA of the CDR3 is TGTGCCAGCAGCTTCCGGGGTGAAAAACTGTTTTTT. Translating gives CASSFRGEKLFF.

In its sample, this clonotype was seen many times. This sequence joins TRBV9 and TRBJ1-6; possible D gene TRBD1, 5 bases. CDR1 SGDLS and CDR2 YYNGEE come from the germline V gene. The V end was cut by 4 bases, the J end by 7 bases, with 15 bases between. This CDR3 comprises 15 residues. CDR3 in DNA: TGTGCCAGCAGCTTGTGGGAACAGGCAAATTCACCCCTCCACTTT. Protein product: CASSLWEQANSPLHF.

Ten or more counts support this clonotype. V is TRBV19 and J is TRBJ2-3; no firm D call. CDR3 size: 13 residues. Germline lookup yields CDR1 LNHDA and CDR2 SQIVND (reference sequence). V was cut by 10 bases and J by 3 bases, with 14 bases left in between. The CDR3 sequence is CATVHDGTDTQYF. CDR3 nucleotides: TGTGCCACCGTCCATGATGGGACAGATACGCAGTATTTT.

This clonotype was picked up many times. The chain combines TRBV6-5 with TRBJ2-5; 11 bases fit TRBD2. Trimming cost V 2 bases and J 0 bases; bases outside gene matches: 5. The CDR3 consists of 17 residues. CDR1 is MNHEY, CDR2 SVGAGI, per germline. DNA of the CDR3: TGTGCCAGCAGTTACCGGCTAGCGGGGGGAAACCAAGAGACCCAGTACTTC. Residues: CASSYRLAGGNQETQYF.

This clonotype appeared many times. The chain uses TRBV12-3 or TRBV12-4 and TRBJ1-3; D unclear. Trimming pared 0 bases from V and 4 bases from J, leaving 16 bases between. The CDR3 is 17 residues long. Written as DNA, the CDR3 is TGTGCCAGCAGTTTAGCGCGCGAGTGGATGTCCGGAAACACCATATATTTT. It codes for CASSLAREWMSGNTIYF.

This clonotype was found many times. This chain uses TRBV4-1 with TRBJ1-2; TRBD1 might be the D (6 bases). V was cut by 5 bases and J by 2 bases, with 15 bases left in between. From germline, CDR1 is MGHRA and CDR2 YSYEKL. This CDR3 spans 15 amino acids. The chain's CDR3 is CASSYLTGGNYGYTF. CDR3 in DNA: TGCGCCAGCAGCTACCTGACAGGCGGCAACTATGGCTACACCTTC.

This clonotype was detected many times. V is TRBV20-1 and J is TRBJ2-5; D remains unclear. Deletions cut 3 bases from V and 4 bases from J, with 12 bases between. The CDR3 contains 13 residues. Germline V gene lookup returns CDR1 DFQATT and CDR2 SNEGSKA (reference sequence). CDR3 in amino acids: CSASLGPRETQYF. The CDR3 DNA is TGCAGTGCTAGTTTAGGTCCGCGAGAGACCCAGTACTTC.

This clonotype was seen at least ten times. This CDR3 is CATSDVTGRLNNEQFF. The CDR3 region has the DNA TGTGCCACCAGTGACGTCACGGGCCGACTTAACAATGAGCAGTTCTTC. The rearrangement links TRBV24-1 to TRBJ2-1; D unclear. Germline CDR1 reads KGHDR; CDR2 reads SFDVKD. Trimming pared 4 bases from V and 5 bases from J, leaving 17 bases between. The CDR3 consists of 16 residues.

This clonotype was recorded many times. The chain links TRBV20-1 to TRBJ1-5, with no clear D. The CDR3 sequence is 12 residues long. V dropped 3 bases and J dropped 4 bases, with 7 bases sitting between them. Germline V gene lookup returns CDR1 DFQATT and CDR2 SNEGSKA (reference sequence). CDR3 protein: CSASPRNQPQHF. The CDR3, as DNA: TGCAGTGCTAGTCCACGTAATCAGCCCCAGCATTTT.

In its sample, this clonotype was seen many times. The V gene is TRBV3-1, the J gene TRBJ1-5; D uncertain. The CDR3 extends over 14 amino acids. CDR1 is LGHDT, CDR2 YNNKEL, per germline (reference sequence). V was pared by 1 base and J by 3 bases, with 7 bases between. The CDR3 here is CASSQGLDNQPQHF. The CDR3 coding sequence is TGTGCCAGCAGCCAAGGATTGGACAATCAGCCCCAGCATTTT.

This clonotype has a handful of counts. The V call is TRBV7-2, the J call TRBJ1-1; no clear D. CDR1 and CDR2 (germline): SGHTA, FQGNSA. The CDR3 contains 14 residues. Trimming took 1 base from V and 1 from J, leaving 7 bases between them. The CDR3 nucleotides are TGTGCCAGCAGCTTAGTCCTTGGGAACACTGAAGCTTTCTTT. Protein sequence: CASSLVLGNTEAFF.

The V call is TRBV12-3 or TRBV12-4, the J call TRBJ2-1; D is unclear. This CDR3 contains 16 residues. V lost 5 bases and J lost 6, with 20 bases in between. The CDR3 reads CASSPPPKSGINEQFF. Written as DNA, the CDR3 is TGTGCCAGCAGTCCCCCCCCTAAATCGGGTATCAATGAGCAGTTCTTC.

This clonotype was counted between two and nine times. The CDR3 sequence: CAWSGQIAVDTQYF. In DNA form, the CDR3 reads TGTGCCTGGAGTGGACAGATAGCGGTGGATACGCAGTATTTT. The chain has TRBV30 and TRBJ2-3, with D possibly being TRBD2 (6 bases). Per the germline V gene, CDR1 is GTSNPN and CDR2 is SVGIG (reference sequence). The length of the CDR3 is 14 residues. Trimming stripped 1 base from V and 6 bases from J, with 14 bases between.

In this sample, this clonotype turned up many times. The chain joins TRBV12-3 or TRBV12-4 to TRBJ1-2; perhaps TRBD1 as D (6 bases). This CDR3 has 13 amino acids. Trimming pared 2 bases from V and 8 bases from J, leaving 12 bases between. The DNA of the CDR3 is TGTGCCAGCAGTTTATGGGGGGCGAAGGGCTACACCTTC. Its translation is CASSLWGAKGYTF.

Only a few counts were recorded for this clonotype. This chain joins TRBV12-3 or TRBV12-4 and TRBJ2-2, with 8 nucleotides matching TRBD1. Losses at the gene ends were 4 bases for V and 6 bases for J; bases not matched to a gene: 13. CDR3 length: 17 amino acids. In DNA, the CDR3 is TGTGCCAGCAGTTCAACACCTCGGACAGGGAGCCCCGGGGAGCTGTTTTTT. This gives the protein CASSSTPRTGSPGELFF.